The T cell receptor beta chain under discussion was sequenced for a study of blood T cell repertoires in COVID-19. Looking at the study overall: Italy, Spain and the United States were the sources of the convalescent and acute COVID-19 samples. T cells, B-cell-depleted T cells, or PBMCs provided the cDNA or gDNA that served as material.

V shed 4 bases and J shed 4 bases, with 5 bases lying between them. CDR1 is MGHRA, CDR2 YSYEKL, per germline. The CDR3 length is 12 residues. The table came from immunoSEQ multiplex PCR; TCRdb's copy has only in-frame clones and leaves some out. The sample holds 150,000 to 200,000 clones, about 93% seen once. V is TRBV4-1 and J is TRBJ2-1, with no clear D. Specimen: peripheral blood. The clonotype was recovered from a woman aged 45-60 years with acute or convalescent COVID-19. The CDR3 DNA follows: TGCGCCAGCAGCCCAACTTACAATGAGCAGTTCTTC. It encodes CASSPTYNEQFF.